The 27 T cell receptor beta chains given below trace back to one sample, sequenced in a study of shared clonotypes between healthy human individuals. The assay was immunoSEQ multiplex PCR, and TCRdb's table has in-frame clones only and misses some. This sample has roughly 2.2 million clones, with around 93% found just once. The sequenced sample consisted of naive CD4+ T cells from PBMCs. Subset reported: CD45RA+ positively selected. The receptors here all came from a man between 18 and 29 years old in good health. Some clones in this sample may be carry-over from other donors' samples.

The CDR3 nucleotides read TGTGCCAGCAGTCCTTGGCAGGGCCCCTACGAGCAGTACTTC. Translation gives CASSPWQGPYEQYF. This sequence joins TRBV6-1 and TRBJ2-7; TRBD1 is a possible D gene (5 bases). The CDR3 runs 14 residues. The germline V gene encodes CDR1 MNHNS and CDR2 SASEGT. Trimming removed 5 bases from V and 2 bases from J, with 13 bases in between.

The chain joins TRBV28 to TRBJ1-1, with D maybe TRBD1 (6 bases). V lost 8 bases and J 1 base, leaving 20 bases between the germline ends. In germline, CDR1 is MDHEN, CDR2 SYDVKM. This CDR3 is 16 amino acids long. The CDR3 loop reads CASAIWGATRNTEAFF. The CDR3 DNA reads as TGTGCCAGCGCCATATGGGGGGCCACCAGGAACACTGAAGCTTTCTTT. The full variable domain, rest sourced from reference TRBV28 and TRBJ1-1, is DVKVTQSSRYLVKRTGEKVFLECVQDMDHENMFWYRQDPGLGLRLIYFSYDVKMKEKGDIPEGYSVSREKKERFSLILESASTNQTSMYLCASAIWGATRNTEAFFGQGTRLTVV.

The chain carries TRBV7-7 and TRBJ2-1, with TRBD2 matching over 8 bases. CDR1 is SSHAT, CDR2 FNYEAQ, per germline (reference sequence). This CDR3 spans 17 amino acids. Losses at the gene ends were 1 base for V and 0 bases for J; bases not matched to a gene: 5. CDR3 residues: CASSLVPGLASYNEQFF. The CDR3 DNA sequence: TGTGCCAGCAGCTTAGTGCCCGGACTAGCCTCCTACAATGAGCAGTTCTTC.

This sequence joins TRBV6-5 and TRBJ2-5; D assignment may be TRBD1 or TRBD2 (6 bases each). Between the trimmed V and J ends, which lost 7 bases and 7 bases, there was a span of 13 bases. The CDR3 length is 12 residues. Germline assignment: CDR1 MNHEY and CDR2 SVGAGI. In DNA form, the CDR3 reads TGTGCCAGCACCACAGGAGGGGGGACCCAGTACTTC. It codes for CASTTGGGTQYF.

This chain connects TRBV18 to TRBJ2-7; a possible D gene is TRBD2 (6 bases). Germline V gives CDR1 KGHSH, CDR2 LQKENI. The CDR3 covers 15 residues. V shed 2 bases and J shed 3 bases, with 14 bases lying between them. Here the CDR3 reads CASSPAAGRYYEQYF. CDR3 in DNA: TGTGCCAGCTCACCAGCGGCAGGGAGGTACTACGAGCAGTACTTC.

The gene calls are TRBV28 and TRBJ1-1; 7 nucleotides agree with TRBD1. This CDR3 has 15 amino acids. V shed 5 bases and J 1 base; nucleotides not matched to a gene: 7. Germline CDR1 reads MDHEN; CDR2 reads SYDVKM. The CDR3 sequence: CASSGRTGWNTEAFF. In nucleotides, the CDR3 is TGTGCCAGCAGTGGCCGGACAGGATGGAACACTGAAGCTTTCTTT.

The genes are TRBV5-1 and TRBJ1-5; D perhaps matches TRBD1 (5 bases). Germline V gene lookup returns CDR1 SGHRS and CDR2 YFSETQ. Deletions cut 3 bases from V and 1 base from J, with 8 bases between. The CDR3 sequence is 14 residues long. The CDR3 loop is CASSSGPSNQPQHF. The CDR3 region has the DNA TGCGCCAGCAGCTCGGGACCGAGCAATCAGCCCCAGCATTTT.

The V call is TRBV6-5, the J call TRBJ1-3; TRBD1 might be the D (6 bases). The CDR3 is made up of 15 amino acids. Germline loops: CDR1 MNHEY, CDR2 SVGAGI. V shed 4 bases and J shed 2 bases, with 12 bases lying between them. The CDR3 coding sequence is TGTGCCAGCAGTTTATTGGCAGGGGCTGGAAACACCATATATTTT. As protein: CASSLLAGAGNTIYF.

This chain connects TRBV7-2 to TRBJ2-2; 7 bases are a match to TRBD1. With 3 bases clipped from V and 4 bases from J, the junction kept 5 bases outside the gene matches. This CDR3 contains 15 residues. The V gene's germline CDR1 is SGHTA and CDR2 FQGNSA. This chain's CDR3 is CASSFDRVATGELFF. CDR3 in DNA: TGTGCCAGCAGCTTCGACAGGGTCGCCACCGGGGAGCTGTTTTTT.

The chain uses TRBV1 and TRBJ2-1; no DNA check was done on the table's D call, TRBD2. TRBV1 is listed as a pseudogene. The CDR3 spans 17 residues. The CDR3 sequence is CTSSHLTSGRPVGEQFF. The CDR3 DNA follows: TGCACCAGCAGCCACCTGACTAGCGGGAGGCCTGTTGGGGAGCAGTTCTTC.

The chain uses TRBV29-1 and TRBJ2-1; the D gene could be TRBD1 or TRBD2 (5 bases each). Germline CDR1 reads SQVTM; CDR2 reads ANQGSEA. Deletions cut 4 bases from V and 4 bases from J, with 11 bases between. CDR3 length: 13 residues. This CDR3 is CSVGQRLYNEQFF. As DNA, the CDR3 is TGCAGCGTTGGACAGCGGTTATACAATGAGCAGTTCTTC.

CDR3 region: CASSIGQKNTIYF. CDR3 coding DNA: TGTGCCAGCAGCATCGGACAGAAAAACACCATATATTTT. J is TRBJ1-3 and V is TRBV7-9; D possibly corresponds to TRBD1 (6 bases). The CDR3 totals 13 residues. V shed 5 bases and J shed 6 bases, with 11 bases lying between them. Per the germline V gene, CDR1 is SEHNR and CDR2 is FQNEAQ (reference sequence).

The chain combines TRBV10-3 with TRBJ2-2, with D possibly TRBD2 on 5 matching bases. Germline values: CDR1 ENHRY, CDR2 SYGVKD. V shed 6 bases and J shed 7 bases, with 12 bases lying between them. This CDR3 is built from 13 residues. The CDR3 reads CAISSREGGELFF. DNA for the CDR3: TGTGCCATCAGCTCCCGTGAGGGCGGGGAGCTGTTTTTT.

CDR3 sequence (DNA): TGTGCCATCAGTGAGGAACAGGGGGGAGAGCAGTTCTTC. Translating it yields CAISEEQGGEQFF. The V gene is TRBV10-3, the J gene TRBJ2-1; 8 bases agree with TRBD1. The junction had 4 bases not matched to a gene; V was cut back by 2 bases and J by 10 bases. Germline CDR1 is ENHRY and CDR2 is SYGVKD. The CDR3 extends over 13 amino acids.

The rearrangement uses TRBV7-3 and TRBJ2-7; a possible D gene is TRBD1 (6 bases). The V and J ends lost 5 bases and 1 base respectively, with 9 bases between them. The CDR3 runs 13 residues. The germline V gene has CDR1 SGHTA and CDR2 FQGTGA. The CDR3 is CASSRQESYEQYF. The DNA of the CDR3 is TGTGCCAGCAGCCGACAGGAGTCCTACGAGCAGTACTTC.

This chain uses TRBV2 with TRBJ2-5; the match to TRBD1 covers 10 bases. The V segment lost 5 bases and the J segment 5 bases; nucleotides outside the gene matches: 5. CDR1 and CDR2 (germline): SNHLY, FYNNEI. The CDR3 is 14 amino acids. The CDR3 is CASSKDRGWETQYF. CDR3 coding DNA: TGTGCCAGCAGTAAGGACAGGGGGTGGGAGACCCAGTACTTC.

This rearrangement joins TRBV5-1 to TRBJ1-4; D unclear. From germline, CDR1 is SGHRS and CDR2 YFSETQ. V was clipped by 0 bases and J by 4 bases, with 10 bases between them. The CDR3 sequence is 15 residues long. The CDR3 region is CASSLGGRSNEKLFF. In DNA form, the CDR3 reads TGCGCCAGCAGCTTGGGAGGCCGGAGTAATGAAAAACTGTTTTTT.

The V call is TRBV6-5, the J call TRBJ2-1; the match to TRBD1 covers 8 bases. The ends lost 3 bases at V and 5 bases at J; junction bases unmatched: 6. The CDR3 has 15 amino acids. Germline lookup yields CDR1 MNHEY and CDR2 SVGAGI. CDR3 in amino acids: CASSYSTGVNNEQFF. The CDR3 DNA sequence: TGTGCCAGCAGTTATTCGACAGGGGTTAACAATGAGCAGTTCTTC.

The V call is TRBV5-1, the J call TRBJ1-1, with D hard to call. Between the trimmed V and J ends, which lost 0 bases and 0 bases, there was a span of 12 bases. The CDR3 loop spans 16 amino acids. The V gene's germline CDR1 is SGHRS and CDR2 YFSETQ. The DNA for the CDR3 is TGCGCCAGCAGCTTGGCTCGAGGCCTATTGAACACTGAAGCTTTCTTT. Its protein product is CASSLARGLLNTEAFF.

The sample holds one count of this clone. The CDR3 protein is CASSLGAWSSGNTIYF. The DNA for the CDR3 is TGCGCCAGCAGCTTGGGGGCCTGGAGCTCTGGAAACACCATATATTTT. The chain uses TRBV5-1 and TRBJ1-3, with D unresolved. V gave up 0 bases and J gave up 0 bases, with 10 bases separating them. CDR3 length equals 16 residues. CDR1 SGHRS and CDR2 YFSETQ come from the germline V gene.

The chain employs TRBV29-1 and TRBJ2-7; TRBD2 aligns across 11 bases. After removal of 4 bases from V and 0 bases from J, the junction contained 8 bases not matched to a gene. Germline V gene data show CDR1 as SQVTM and CDR2 as ANQGSEA. The CDR3 sequence is 16 residues long. The CDR3: CSVAGSGRDLSYEQYF. The CDR3 nucleotides read TGCAGCGTTGCGGGTAGCGGGAGGGATCTCTCCTACGAGCAGTACTTC.

A note on this clone: Other DNA sequences within the sample encode an identical CDR3. The J gene is TRBJ2-2, the V gene TRBV7-9; D uncertain. V was shortened by 5 bases and J by 4 bases, with 5 bases between the two germline ends. Germline CDR1 and CDR2: SEHNR and FQNEAQ (reference sequence). This CDR3 contains 12 residues. The CDR3 nucleotides read TGTGCCAGCAGCCTCATCACCGGGGAGCTGTTTTTT. Its translation: CASSLITGELFF.

CDR3 sequence (DNA): TGTGCCAGCACTTCTATTCGGGACGGCGAGCAGTACTTC. It yields the protein CASTSIRDGEQYF. The chain employs TRBV11-1 and TRBJ2-7; the D gene could be TRBD1 or TRBD2 (5 bases each). The CDR3 is 13 residues long. Trimming shortened V by 7 bases and J by 6 bases, and 16 bases separated the two germline ends. Germline V lookup: CDR1 SGHAT, CDR2 FQDESV (reference sequence).

The chain employs TRBV6-5 and TRBJ2-7; a possible D gene is TRBD2 (5 bases). Trimming took 0 bases from V and 5 from J, leaving 11 bases between them. The CDR3 covers 14 residues. Germline CDR1 MNHEY, CDR2 SVGAGI. CDR3 region: CASSYSRENHEQYF. The CDR3 region has the DNA TGTGCCAGCAGTTACTCGAGGGAAAACCACGAGCAGTACTTC.

V usage is TRBV4-2 and J usage is TRBJ2-1; no clear D. Germline CDR1 is LGHNA and CDR2 is YNFKEQ. V lost 6 bases, J lost 5 bases, and 5 bases lay in between. The CDR3 has 11 residues. The CDR3 sequence: CASRENNEQFF. The CDR3 nucleotides read TGTGCCAGCAGGGAGAACAATGAGCAGTTCTTC.

V is TRBV19 and J is TRBJ1-5; a possible D gene is TRBD1 (5 bases). CDR1 is LNHDA, CDR2 SQIVND, per germline (reference sequence). The CDR3 is made up of 13 amino acids. Trimming cost V 4 bases and J 7 bases, with 11 bases left between them. CDR3 sequence: CASSRGIEQPQHF. The CDR3 nucleotides are TGTGCCAGTAGTAGGGGGATTGAGCAGCCCCAGCATTTT. Full variable domain (outside the CDR3, taken from reference TRBV19 and TRBJ1-5): DGGITQSPKYLFRKEGQNVTLSCEQNLNHDAMYWYRQDPGQGLRLIYYSQIVNDFQKGDIAEGYSVSREKKESFPLTVTSAQKNPTAFYLCASSRGIEQPQHFGDGTRLSIL.

This clone was seen a single time. The CDR3 loop reads CASSELGGLNTIYF. CDR3 nucleotides: TGTGCCAGCAGTGAACTCGGAGGGTTGAACACCATATATTTT. The rearrangement joins TRBV2 to TRBJ1-3; D remains ambiguous. Trimming cost V 2 bases and J 7 bases, with 12 bases left between them. The CDR3 has 14 amino acids. Per germline, CDR1 SNHLY and CDR2 FYNNEI.